This record looks at one T cell receptor (beta chain) sequence and its context. Sequence at one end of the junction differs from germline and may be a read error. Germline values: CDR1 ENHRY, CDR2 SYGVKD. The CDR3 spans 17 residues. Amplification started from genomic DNA. The TCR beta CDR3 region was amplified using 30 forward and 13 reverse primers. TCRdb itself ran the multiplex PCR reads through MiXCR, one entry per CDR3 protein. Found here are 250,000 or so distinct CDR3 sequences, around 47% of them singletons; the top ten hold roughly 15%. Other autoimmune diseases and infections within the past four weeks excluded donors. Peripheral blood, 7.5 to 10 milliliters per participant, was collected. This record comes from a study of type 1 and type 2 diabetes patients. Overall study: CD4+ or CD8+ T cells were positively selected from PBMCs with microbeads.

The TCR originated in a man between 18 and 29 years old with type 2 diabetes. The chain employs TRBV10-3 and TRBJ2-1, with D perhaps TRBD2 (6 bases). The sequencing input was peripheral blood mononuclear cells (PBMCs). Written as DNA, the CDR3 is TGTGCCAGCAGTTCTCCGCCTTGGGGGGAGGACTACAATGAGCAGTTCTTC. Translated: CASSSPPWGEDYNEQFF.